The 27 T cell receptor beta chains reported below all come from one sample, sequenced in a study of T cells in Graves' hyperthyroidism and ophthalmopathy. Researchers amplified the TCR beta CDR3 regions from RNA transcripts. A first-round RT-PCR of the TCR CDR3 used the HTBI primer set. A single record per CDR3 protein comes from TCRdb applying MiXCR to the multiplex PCR reads. The table lists over 450,000 distinct CDR3 sequences, roughly an eighth of them singletons. The sequenced material came from blood. These receptor sequences come from a young woman with Graves' hyperthyroidism.

The V call is TRBV20-1, the J call TRBJ1-4; D not certain. V was cut by 6 bases and J by 6 bases, with 11 bases left in between. Germline V lookup: CDR1 DFQATT, CDR2 SNEGSKA (reference sequence). The CDR3 length is 12 residues. CDR3 sequence: CSAGRTDEKLFF. In DNA form, the CDR3 reads TGCAGTGCGGGCCGGACGGATGAAAAACTGTTTTTT.

This clonotype was found many times. V and J are TRBV11-2 and TRBJ1-2; the match to TRBD1 covers 9 bases. CDR1 SGHAT and CDR2 FQNNGV come from the germline V gene. The CDR3 is 13 amino acids. Losses at the gene ends were 10 bases for V and 5 bases for J; bases not matched to a gene: 8. This chain's CDR3 is CAIQDRGVYGYTF. In nucleotides, the CDR3 is TGTGCCATACAGGACAGGGGCGTTTATGGCTACACCTTC.

The rearrangement links TRBV2 to TRBJ2-4; 11 bases are a match to TRBD2. The tail of the sequence fits TRBJ2-1 better, so the J call may be wrong. The CDR3 length is 17 residues. Germline CDR1 SNHLY, CDR2 FYNNEI. CDR3 DNA sequence: TGTGCCAGCGGTGCCTTGACTAGCGGGATTGCCAAAAACATTCAGTTCTTC. The encoded protein is CASGALTSGIAKNIQFF.

This clonotype was counted many times. J is TRBJ2-7 and V is TRBV5-1; 10 bases agree with TRBD2. CDR3 length: 17 amino acids. J lost 2 bases, V lost 2 bases, and 10 bases had no gene match. Germline CDR1 reads SGHRS; CDR2 reads YFSETQ. CDR3 region: CASSFSSGRGVPYEQYF. The CDR3 DNA follows: TGCGCCAGCAGCTTCTCCAGCGGGAGGGGAGTGCCCTACGAGCAGTACTTC.

This clonotype appeared many times. The chain uses TRBV13 and TRBJ2-6, with D unclear. Germline CDR1 PRHDT, CDR2 FYEKMQ (reference sequence). This CDR3 is 15 amino acids long. The ends were cut back, 5 bases at V and 0 bases at J, with 8 bases in the middle. CDR3 nucleotides: TGTGCCAGCAGCACCATATCCTCTGGGGCCAACGTCCTGACTTTC. Its protein is CASSTISSGANVLTF.

The chain combines TRBV25-1 with TRBJ2-1; D possibly uses TRBD1 or TRBD2 (7 bases each). The CDR3 has 13 amino acids. V was shortened by 7 bases and J by 7 bases, with 14 bases between the two germline ends. Germline V gene lookup returns CDR1 MGHDK and CDR2 SYGVNS. The CDR3 region is CASTGGVWNEQFF. CDR3 DNA: TGTGCCAGCACAGGGGGGGTGTGGAATGAGCAGTTCTTC.

In this sample, this clonotype turned up many times. The rearrangement uses TRBV11-1 and TRBJ2-4; 9 positions match TRBD1. Trimming cost V 1 base and J 6 bases; bases outside gene matches: 4. Germline-derived CDR1 and CDR2 are SGHAT and FQDESV (reference sequence). This CDR3 comprises 15 residues. The CDR3 sequence: CASSLGDRDGNIQYF. CDR3 coding DNA: TGTGCCAGCAGCTTAGGGGACAGGGATGGAAACATTCAGTACTTC. The variable domain in full, with the rest retrieved from reference TRBV11-1 and TRBJ2-4, is EAEVAQSPRYKITEKSQAVAFWCDPISGHATLYWYRQILGQGPELLVQFQDESVVDDSQLPKDRFSAERLKGVDSTLKIQPAELGDSAMYLCASSLGDRDGNIQYFGAGTRLSVL.

V and J are TRBV5-1 and TRBJ1-1, with D maybe TRBD1 (5 bases). This CDR3 spans 12 amino acids. Germline V gene lookup returns CDR1 SGHRS and CDR2 YFSETQ. V lost 1 base, J lost 11 bases, and 12 bases lay in between. In nucleotides, the CDR3 is TGCGCCAGCAGCTTGAGCCAGGGTCATGCTTTCTTT. Amino acids: CASSLSQGHAFF.

This clonotype was picked up many times. The CDR3 DNA is TGTGCCAGCATCAAGGGGGAGGAGTACACTGAAGCTTTCTTT. This encodes CASIKGEEYTEAFF. V and J are TRBV13 and TRBJ1-1; tentatively, D is TRBD1 (6 bases). Trimming removed 7 bases from V and 3 bases from J, with 15 bases in between. Germline CDR1 and CDR2: PRHDT and FYEKMQ (reference sequence). This CDR3 has 14 amino acids.

Many counts were recorded for this clonotype. The gene calls are TRBV29-1 and TRBJ2-1; TRBD2 matches at 12 bases. Germline assignment: CDR1 SQVTM and CDR2 ANQGSEA. J was trimmed by 8 bases and V by 0 bases; bases with no gene match: 8. The CDR3 covers 16 residues. CDR3 amino acids: CSVEDPTSGRIHEQFF. The CDR3 DNA is TGCAGCGTTGAAGACCCGACTAGCGGGAGAATTCATGAGCAGTTCTTC.

This clonotype has a count of ten or more. The V call is TRBV24-1, the J call TRBJ1-6; no firm D call. This CDR3 has 14 amino acids. CDR1 is KGHDR and CDR2 is SFDVKD in the germline V gene. Trimming took 9 bases from V and 7 from J, leaving 15 bases between them. In DNA, the CDR3 is TGTGCCACCCCCGAGTTGCTTTCAAATTCACCCCTCCACTTT. This gives the protein CATPELLSNSPLHF.

This clonotype showed up just a few times. This rearrangement joins TRBV3-1 to TRBJ2-3; a possible D gene is TRBD1 (6 bases). This CDR3 region has 16 residues. Looked up from germline, CDR1 is LGHDT and CDR2 is YNNKEL (reference sequence). V dropped 7 bases and J dropped 3 bases, with 20 bases sitting between them. The CDR3 spells CASTLLVGAGTDTQYF. Here the CDR3 DNA reads TGTGCCAGCACCCTTCTCGTGGGGGCCGGGACAGATACGCAGTATTTT.

This clonotype was recorded at least ten times. The chain carries TRBV9 and TRBJ2-2; tentatively, D is TRBD1 or TRBD2 (6 bases each). This CDR3 is 17 amino acids long. With 0 bases removed from V and 5 bases from J, the gap between germline ends came to 17 bases. Germline values: CDR1 SGDLS, CDR2 YYNGEE. The CDR3 spells CASSVDLPRGRTGELFF. The CDR3 DNA follows: TGTGCCAGCAGCGTAGATCTCCCAAGGGGGAGGACCGGGGAGCTGTTTTTT.

This clonotype was counted between two and nine times. V gene TRBV6-1 combines with J gene TRBJ1-2, with 8 bases aligning to TRBD1. Germline loops: CDR1 MNHNS, CDR2 SASEGT. The CDR3 spans 15 residues. Unmatched junction bases numbered 12, after V lost 6 bases and J lost 6 bases. CDR3 region: CASSSLGQGRHGYTF. The CDR3 bases are TGTGCCAGCAGCTCACTAGGACAGGGACGGCATGGCTACACCTTC.

The table lists this clonotype with a few counts. The V and J genes are TRBV19 and TRBJ2-7, with D hard to call. V was shortened by 3 bases and J by 3 bases, with 15 bases between the two germline ends. The CDR3 totals 15 residues. In germline, CDR1 is LNHDA, CDR2 SQIVND (reference sequence). CDR3: CASSMVAGSHYEQYF. Here the CDR3 DNA reads TGTGCCAGTAGTATGGTGGCAGGATCCCACTACGAGCAGTACTTC. The full variable domain, with the rest looked up from reference TRBV19 and TRBJ2-7, is DGGITQSPKYLFRKEGQNVTLSCEQNLNHDAMYWYRQDPGQGLRLIYYSQIVNDFQKGDIAEGYSVSREKKESFPLTVTSAQKNPTAFYLCASSMVAGSHYEQYFGPGTRLTVT.

There are many counts of this clonotype. J is TRBJ1-1 and V is TRBV5-1; 8 bases agree with TRBD1. The CDR3 has 15 amino acids. V gave up 4 bases and J gave up 5 bases; unmatched junction bases: 10. The germline gives CDR1 SGHRS, CDR2 YFSETQ. The CDR3 DNA reads TGCGCCAGCAGCGTCCACAGGGGGGCCGGAACTGAAGCTTTCTTT. This encodes CASSVHRGAGTEAFF.

This clonotype was counted only a few times. The chain combines TRBV6-2 or TRBV6-3 with TRBJ2-4, with 7 bases fitting TRBD1. This CDR3 is built from 17 residues. With V trimmed by 6 bases and J by 3 bases, 14 bases remained unmatched. The germline V gene encodes CDR1 MNHEY and CDR2 SVGEGT. Written as DNA, the CDR3 is TGTGCCAGCAGGCCAGTGGGGACAGAAGTTTACAAAAACATTCAGTACTTC. Translated: CASRPVGTEVYKNIQYF.

The rearrangement joins TRBV7-9 to TRBJ2-2; no definite D call. With 5 bases removed from V and 2 bases from J, the gap between germline ends came to 15 bases. The length of the CDR3 is 16 residues. Germline CDR1 reads SEHNR; CDR2 reads FQNEAQ (reference sequence). The CDR3, as DNA: TGTGCCAGCAGCCCCGAGCCACGAGCCAACACCGGGGAGCTGTTTTTT. Translation: CASSPEPRANTGELFF.

This clonotype showed up many times. This chain joins TRBV20-1 and TRBJ2-1; TRBD1 matches 8 bases. With V trimmed by 2 bases and J by 5 bases, 11 bases remained unmatched. From germline, CDR1 is DFQATT and CDR2 SNEGSKA (reference sequence). The CDR3 length is 16 residues. CDR3 residues: CSARRRDRWEDNEQFF. The CDR3 region has the DNA TGCAGTGCTAGAAGACGGGACAGGTGGGAGGACAATGAGCAGTTCTTC.

At least ten counts were recorded for this clonotype. The DNA of the CDR3 is TGCAGTGCTAGGCCTGGGATATCGGGGCAGCCCCAGCATTTT. Translated, it gives CSARPGISGQPQHF. The rearrangement links TRBV20-1 to TRBJ1-5; D is undetermined. Germline values: CDR1 DFQATT, CDR2 SNEGSKA (reference sequence). The CDR3 contains 14 residues. V was clipped by 3 bases and J by 7 bases, with 16 bases between them.

At least ten counts were recorded for this clonotype. The gene calls are TRBV9 and TRBJ1-6, with 7 bases lining up with TRBD1. Per the germline V gene, CDR1 is SGDLS and CDR2 is YYNGEE. With V trimmed by 3 bases and J by 7 bases, 7 bases remained unmatched. The CDR3 is 15 amino acids. The CDR3 region is CASSAPGQLNSPLHF. CDR3 bases: TGTGCCAGCAGCGCTCCGGGACAGCTGAATTCACCCCTCCACTTT.

CDR3 protein: CAYNRVVGEKLFF. For the CDR3, the DNA is TGTGCCTACAACAGGGTGGTAGGTGAAAAACTGTTTTTT. This chain joins TRBV30 and TRBJ1-4, with D possibly being TRBD1 (6 bases). From germline, CDR1 is GTSNPN and CDR2 SVGIG (reference sequence). The CDR3 is made up of 13 amino acids. V lost 7 bases and J lost 7, with 16 bases in between.

The V gene is TRBV27, the J gene TRBJ2-1, with 8 bases aligning to TRBD2. Germline V CDR1 and CDR2: MNHEY, SMNVEV (reference sequence). Unmatched junction bases numbered 6, after V lost 1 base and J lost 4 bases. The CDR3 is 16 residues long. The DNA of the CDR3 is TGTGCCAGCAGTTTATGGTCGGGAGGGCCGTACAATGAGCAGTTCTTC. Translation gives CASSLWSGGPYNEQFF.

The chain combines TRBV2 with TRBJ1-2; 9 nucleotides match TRBD1. V shed 6 bases, J shed 8 bases, and the junction held 10 bases outside the gene matches. The CDR3 totals 14 residues. The germline V gene encodes CDR1 SNHLY and CDR2 FYNNEI. The CDR3 reads CASRGPGQGRGYTF. The CDR3 DNA sequence: TGTGCCAGCAGGGGACCGGGACAGGGTAGAGGCTACACCTTC.

This clonotype turned up a few times. This chain connects TRBV20-1 to TRBJ2-7; 10 bases agree with TRBD2. The germline gives CDR1 DFQATT, CDR2 SNEGSKA (reference sequence). The CDR3 sequence is 13 residues long. Trimming removed 3 bases from V and 3 bases from J; junction bases left unmatched: 2. The CDR3 reads CSARGLASYEQYF. CDR3 in DNA: TGCAGTGCTAGGGGACTAGCGAGCTACGAGCAGTACTTC.

This clonotype appeared a few times. V and J are TRBV29-1 and TRBJ2-1, with TRBD2 identical over 8 bases. This CDR3 contains 14 residues. Unmatched junction bases numbered 11, after V lost 7 bases and J lost 6 bases. From germline, CDR1 is SQVTM and CDR2 ANQGSEA. The DNA for the CDR3 is TGCAGCGGAGCGGGGACTAGAAACACCAATGAGCAGTTCTTC. This encodes CSGAGTRNTNEQFF.

The chain employs TRBV12-3 or TRBV12-4 and TRBJ2-4; 8 bases match TRBD2. Germline trimming cut 5 bases from V and 9 bases from J; bases unmatched to any gene: 9. CDR3 length: 14 amino acids. In nucleotides, the CDR3 is TGTGCCAGCAGTCACCGACTAGCGCACGGCATTCAGTACTTC. Its translation is CASSHRLAHGIQYF.